This T cell receptor beta chain was observed in a study of T-cell memory formation after mild COVID-19. Whole-study results and caveats: Among clones contracting day 15 to 85, CD4/CD8 was balanced, whereas later expanders leaned CD4+.

The germline V gene encodes CDR1 SGHNT and CDR2 YENEEA. The CDR3 spans 13 residues. Between the trimmed V and J ends, which lost 5 bases and 7 bases, there was a span of 11 bases. Regarding this clonotype: Its antigen is not identified.

Constant-segment primers served in 5'RACE that generated TCR alpha and TCR beta cDNA libraries bearing sample barcodes and UMIs. TCRdb ran MiXCR on the 5' RACE reads and lists one entry per CDR3 protein. Of about 400,000 distinct CDR3 sequences in the sample, under 25% were seen once. This sequence joins TRBV11-3 and TRBJ2-2; the D gene is possibly TRBD1 (6 bases). Sequenced input: PBMCs or a T cell subset sorted from them (not recorded which). The sequence derives from an adult woman who had mild COVID-19 (a few samples of this study predate the infection). Cell type and time point are not known. The CDR3 reads CASSTQGNGELFF. The CDR3 DNA is TGTGCCAGCAGCACACAGGGAAACGGGGAGCTGTTTTTT. The full variable domain, completed using reference TRBV11-3 and TRBJ2-2, is EAGVVQSPRYKIIEKKQPVAFWCNPISGHNTLYWYLQNLGQGPELLIRYENEEAVDDSQLPKDRFSAERLKGVDSTLKIQPAELGDSAVYLCASSTQGNGELFFGEGSRLTVL.